This T cell receptor (beta chain) was found in a study of CD8+ T cells in alopecia areata. Whole-study context: Skin was taken from roughly 6-13-month-old C3H/HeJ graft donors that had spontaneous alopecia and grafted onto approximately 7-10-week-old female C3H/HeJ mice. Points from the study as a whole: Clonality in lesional scalp, especially alopecia totalis/universalis, exceeded that of normal scalp.

Germline V gives CDR1 NNHNN, CDR2 SYGAGS (reference sequence). With 2 bases removed from V and 2 bases from J, the gap between germline ends came to 3 bases. The CDR3 totals 12 residues. This clone was seen repeatedly, ten times or more. Its antigen is currently unknown. These gene names are mouse names. With the read ending 4 residues before the CDR3 end, the germline J gene is used to fill in that end. Reverse transcription of extracted RNA yielded cDNA, which provided the sequencing template. Sequencing used immunoSEQ multiplex PCR; TCRdb keeps in-frame clones, though not all of them. The sample has fewer than 3,000 clones, none seen only once.

This clonotype was sampled from a C3H/HeJ mouse with alopecia areata. For this strain, the MHC haplotype corresponds to H2-k. The chain employs TRBV13-2 and TRBJ2-4; no definite D call. Sequenced material: lesional skin. Partial CDR3 DNA: TGTGCCAGCGGTGACAATCAAAAC. This codes for CASGDNQN. The whole CDR3 reads CASGDNQNTLYF.